This entry lists 8 T cell receptor beta chains sequenced from one sample in a study of cytomegalovirus exposure and HLA in healthy donors. This PCR relied on a set of 60 Vbeta primers and 13 Jbeta primers. Method: immunoSEQ multiplex PCR; TCRdb's copy keeps in-frame clones and lacks some. The table lists about 140,000 clones, 80% of them singletons. Source material: PBMCs. Source of these receptors: a male donor in good health and CMV-seronegative.

J is TRBJ2-5 and V is TRBV5-1, with TRBD2 identical over 9 bases. V lost 4 bases, J lost 3 bases, and 7 bases stayed unmatched. This CDR3 region has 15 residues. The germline V gene encodes CDR1 SGHRS and CDR2 YFSETQ. The CDR3 sequence: CASSLSGGGEETQYF. The CDR3 DNA follows: TGCGCCAGCAGCCTTAGCGGGGGCGGAGAAGAGACCCAGTACTTC.

This sequence joins TRBV7-9 and TRBJ1-2; 10 bases match TRBD1. Germline CDR1 reads SEHNR; CDR2 reads FQNEAQ (reference sequence). After removal of 5 bases from V and 7 bases from J, the junction contained 10 bases not matched to a gene. This CDR3 is 15 amino acids long. The CDR3 DNA follows: TGTGCCAGCAGCGCTGCCGGGACAGGGGCGGGTGGCTACACCTTC. Translation: CASSAAGTGAGGYTF.

The rearrangement joins TRBV7-3 to TRBJ2-1; a weak D match, TRBD1 (6 bases). V was cut by 3 bases and J by 0 bases, with 9 bases left in between. Germline CDR1 reads SGHTA; CDR2 reads FQGTGA. CDR3 length: 15 residues. The CDR3 bases are TGTGCCAGCAGCTTTGACAGGAGCTCCTACAATGAGCAGTTCTTC. Translation: CASSFDRSSYNEQFF.

V is TRBV19 and J is TRBJ1-2; TRBD1 matches 8 bases. CDR3 size: 14 residues. Trimming removed 5 bases from V and 1 base from J; junction bases left unmatched: 3. Germline CDR1 reads LNHDA; CDR2 reads SQIVND (reference sequence). This CDR3 reads CASSVGQGNYGYTF. In DNA form, the CDR3 reads TGTGCCAGTAGTGTCGGACAGGGTAACTATGGCTACACCTTC.

The chain joins TRBV6-5 to TRBJ2-7, with no clear D. Germline values: CDR1 MNHEY, CDR2 SVGAGI. The CDR3 totals 12 residues. V gave up 4 bases and J gave up 2 bases, with 6 bases separating them. CDR3 DNA: TGTGCCAGCAGTTCTAATACCTACGAGCAGTACTTC. Its translation is CASSSNTYEQYF.

This sequence joins TRBV7-9 and TRBJ2-1; 8 nucleotides align to TRBD1. V was clipped by 6 bases and J by 7 bases; unmatched bases: 8. Germline CDR1 and CDR2: SEHNR and FQNEAQ (reference sequence). The CDR3 consists of 14 residues. In DNA, the CDR3 is TGTGCCAGCAGACCAGGGGGCAATAGTAATGAGCAGTTCTTC. Translation: CASRPGGNSNEQFF.

The chain combines TRBV7-2 with TRBJ1-3; no firm D call. Per the germline V gene, CDR1 is SGHTA and CDR2 is FQGNSA. The CDR3 covers 15 residues. V lost 1 base and J lost 0, with 7 bases in between. CDR3 DNA: TGTGCCAGCAGCTTAGTCCGGGGCTCTGGAAACACCATATATTTT. Translating it yields CASSLVRGSGNTIYF.

This chain uses TRBV19 with TRBJ1-5; tentatively, D is TRBD1 (5 bases). Germline values: CDR1 LNHDA, CDR2 SQIVND (reference sequence). There are 15 residues in the CDR3. V lost 1 base, J lost 5 bases, and 12 bases lay in between. CDR3 nucleotide sequence: TGTGCCAGTAGTATAGGGGGGGGGTTAGATCAGCCCCAGCATTTT. Encoded protein: CASSIGGGLDQPQHF. Together with reference TRBV19 and TRBJ1-5, the CDR3 gives the full variable domain: DGGITQSPKYLFRKEGQNVTLSCEQNLNHDAMYWYRQDPGQGLRLIYYSQIVNDFQKGDIAEGYSVSREKKESFPLTVTSAQKNPTAFYLCASSIGGGLDQPQHFGDGTRLSIL.